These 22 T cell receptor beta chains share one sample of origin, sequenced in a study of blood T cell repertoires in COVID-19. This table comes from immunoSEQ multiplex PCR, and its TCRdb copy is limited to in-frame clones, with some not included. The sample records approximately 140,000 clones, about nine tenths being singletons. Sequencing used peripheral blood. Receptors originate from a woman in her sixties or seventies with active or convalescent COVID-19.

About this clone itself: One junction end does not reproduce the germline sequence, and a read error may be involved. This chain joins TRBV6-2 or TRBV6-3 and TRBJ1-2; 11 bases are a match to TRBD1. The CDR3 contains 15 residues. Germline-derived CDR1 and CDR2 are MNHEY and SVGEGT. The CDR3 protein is CASSNSGTGGTGYTF. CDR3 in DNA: TGTGCCAGCAGTAACTCCGGGACAGGGGGTACTGGCTACACCTTC.

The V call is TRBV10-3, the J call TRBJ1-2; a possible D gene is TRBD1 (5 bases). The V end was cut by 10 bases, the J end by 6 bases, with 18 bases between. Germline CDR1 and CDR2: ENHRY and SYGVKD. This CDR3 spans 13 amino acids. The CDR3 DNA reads TGTGCCACCAAATATGGGGGGGAGGATGGCTACACCTTC. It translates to CATKYGGEDGYTF.

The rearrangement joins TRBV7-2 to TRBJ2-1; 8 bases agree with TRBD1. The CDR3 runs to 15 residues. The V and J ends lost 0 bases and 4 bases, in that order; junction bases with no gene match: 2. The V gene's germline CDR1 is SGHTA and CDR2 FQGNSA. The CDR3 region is CASSLAQGAYNEQFF. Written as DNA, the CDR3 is TGTGCCAGCAGCTTAGCTCAGGGGGCGTACAATGAGCAGTTCTTC.

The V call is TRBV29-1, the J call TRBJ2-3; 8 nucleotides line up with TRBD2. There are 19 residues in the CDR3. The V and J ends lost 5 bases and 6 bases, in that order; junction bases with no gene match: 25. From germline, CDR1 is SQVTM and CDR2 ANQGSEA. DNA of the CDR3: TGCAGCGTTCCCGGTGGGGGGAGCGGGGGCCCTTGGGTCACCGATACGCAGTATTTT. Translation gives CSVPGGGSGGPWVTDTQYF.

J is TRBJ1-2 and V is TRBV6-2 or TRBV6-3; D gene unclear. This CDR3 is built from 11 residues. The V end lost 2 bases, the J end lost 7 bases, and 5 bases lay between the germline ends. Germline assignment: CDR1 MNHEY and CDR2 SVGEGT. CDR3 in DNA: TGTGCCAGCAGTTACCTAGTTGGCTACACCTTC. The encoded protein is CASSYLVGYTF.

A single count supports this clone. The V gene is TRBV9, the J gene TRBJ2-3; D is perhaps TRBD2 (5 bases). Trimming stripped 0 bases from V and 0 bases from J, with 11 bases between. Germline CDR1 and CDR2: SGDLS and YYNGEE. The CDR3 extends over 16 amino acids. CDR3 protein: CASSVGAADSTDTQYF. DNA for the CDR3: TGTGCCAGCAGCGTAGGGGCAGCGGATAGCACAGATACGCAGTATTTT.

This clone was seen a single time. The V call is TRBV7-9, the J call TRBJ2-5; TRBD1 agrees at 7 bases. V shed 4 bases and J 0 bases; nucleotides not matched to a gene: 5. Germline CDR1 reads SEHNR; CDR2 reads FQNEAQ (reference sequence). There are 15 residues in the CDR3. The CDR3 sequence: CASSSSDRYQETQYF. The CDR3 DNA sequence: TGTGCCAGCAGCTCATCGGACAGGTACCAAGAGACCCAGTACTTC.

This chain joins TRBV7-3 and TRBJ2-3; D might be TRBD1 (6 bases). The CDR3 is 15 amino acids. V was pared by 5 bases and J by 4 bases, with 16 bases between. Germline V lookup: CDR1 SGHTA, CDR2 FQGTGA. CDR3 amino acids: CASSQGTDSSDTQYF. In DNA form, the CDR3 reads TGTGCCAGCAGCCAGGGGACGGACAGTTCAGATACGCAGTATTTT. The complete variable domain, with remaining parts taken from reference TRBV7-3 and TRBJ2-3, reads GAGVSQTPSNKVTEKGKYVELRCDPISGHTALYWYRQSLGQGPEFLIYFQGTGAADDSGLPNDRFFAVRPEGSVSTLKIQRTERGDSAVYLCASSQGTDSSDTQYFGPGTRLTVL.

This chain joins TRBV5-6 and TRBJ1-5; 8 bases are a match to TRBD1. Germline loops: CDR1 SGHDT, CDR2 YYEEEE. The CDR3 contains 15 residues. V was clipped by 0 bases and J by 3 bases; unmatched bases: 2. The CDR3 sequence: CASSLGQGINQPQHF. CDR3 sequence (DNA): TGTGCCAGCAGCTTGGGACAGGGGATCAATCAGCCCCAGCATTTT.

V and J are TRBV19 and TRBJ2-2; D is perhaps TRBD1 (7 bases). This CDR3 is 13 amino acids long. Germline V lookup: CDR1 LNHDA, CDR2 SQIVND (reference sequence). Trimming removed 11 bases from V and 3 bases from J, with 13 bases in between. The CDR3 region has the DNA TGTGCCTCCGGGGGACAGTACACCGGGGAGCTGTTTTTT. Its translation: CASGGQYTGELFF.

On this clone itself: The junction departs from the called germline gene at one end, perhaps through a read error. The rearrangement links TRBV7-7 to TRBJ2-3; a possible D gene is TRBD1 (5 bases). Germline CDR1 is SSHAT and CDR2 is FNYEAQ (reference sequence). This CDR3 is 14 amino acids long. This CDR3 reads CASSPQGSTDTQYF. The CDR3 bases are TGTGCTAGCAGCCCCCAGGGCAGCACAGATACGCAGTATTTT.

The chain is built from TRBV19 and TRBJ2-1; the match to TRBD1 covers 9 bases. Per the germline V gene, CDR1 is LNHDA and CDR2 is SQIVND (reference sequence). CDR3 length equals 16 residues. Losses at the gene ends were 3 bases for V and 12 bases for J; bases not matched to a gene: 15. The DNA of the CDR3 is TGTGCCAGTAGTATTTTTTGGGGACAGGGATTTATAGGGCAGTTCTTC. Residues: CASSIFWGQGFIGQFF.

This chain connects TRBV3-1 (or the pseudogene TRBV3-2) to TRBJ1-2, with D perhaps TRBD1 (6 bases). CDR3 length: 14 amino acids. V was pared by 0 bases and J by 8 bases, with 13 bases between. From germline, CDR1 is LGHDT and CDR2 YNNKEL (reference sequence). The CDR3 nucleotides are TGTGCCAGCAGCCAAGAAGGCAGGGGTGGAGGCTACACCTTC. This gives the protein CASSQEGRGGGYTF.

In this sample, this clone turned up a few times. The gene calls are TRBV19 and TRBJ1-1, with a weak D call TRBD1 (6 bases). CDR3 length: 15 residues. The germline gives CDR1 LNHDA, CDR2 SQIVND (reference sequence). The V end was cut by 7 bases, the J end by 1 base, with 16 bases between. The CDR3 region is CASKNQGTQNTEAFF. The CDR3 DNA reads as TGTGCCAGTAAAAACCAGGGGACACAGAACACTGAAGCTTTCTTT.

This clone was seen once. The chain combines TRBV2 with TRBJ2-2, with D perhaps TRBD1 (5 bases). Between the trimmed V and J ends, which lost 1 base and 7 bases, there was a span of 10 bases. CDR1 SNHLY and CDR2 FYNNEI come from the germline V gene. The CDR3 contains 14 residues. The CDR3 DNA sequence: TGTGCCAGCAGTGAAGAACAGGCGGTCGGGGAGCTGTTTTTT. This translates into CASSEEQAVGELFF. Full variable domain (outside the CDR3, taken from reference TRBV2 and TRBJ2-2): EPEVTQTPSHQVTQMGQEVILRCVPISNHLYFYWYRQILGQKVEFLVSFYNNEISEKSEIFDDQFSVERPDGSNFTLKIRSTKLEDSAMYFCASSEEQAVGELFFGEGSRLTVL.

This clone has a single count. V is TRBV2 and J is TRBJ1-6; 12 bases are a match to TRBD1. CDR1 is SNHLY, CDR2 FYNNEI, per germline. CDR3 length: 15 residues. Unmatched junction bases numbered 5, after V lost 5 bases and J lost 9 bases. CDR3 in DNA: TGTGCCAGCAGTTCTCGGGGACAGGGGGCTTCACCCCTCCACTTT. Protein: CASSSRGQGASPLHF.

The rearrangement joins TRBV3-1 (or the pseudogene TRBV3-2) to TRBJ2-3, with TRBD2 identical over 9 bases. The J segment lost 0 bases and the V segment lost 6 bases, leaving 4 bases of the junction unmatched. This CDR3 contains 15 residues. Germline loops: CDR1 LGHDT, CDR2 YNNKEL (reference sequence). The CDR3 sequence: CASRPTSGSTDTQYF. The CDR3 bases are TGTGCCAGCAGACCGACTAGCGGTAGCACAGATACGCAGTATTTT.

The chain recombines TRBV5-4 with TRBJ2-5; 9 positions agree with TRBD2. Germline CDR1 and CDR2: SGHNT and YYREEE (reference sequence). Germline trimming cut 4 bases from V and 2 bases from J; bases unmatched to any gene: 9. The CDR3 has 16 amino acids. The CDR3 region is CASSEGSGGPQETQYF. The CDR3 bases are TGTGCCAGCAGCGAGGGGAGCGGGGGGCCACAAGAGACCCAGTACTTC.

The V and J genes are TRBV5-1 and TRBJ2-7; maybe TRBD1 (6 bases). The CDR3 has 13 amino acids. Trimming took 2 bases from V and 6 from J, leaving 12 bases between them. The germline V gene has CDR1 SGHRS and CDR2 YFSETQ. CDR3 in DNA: TGCGCCAGCAGCTTCCAACAGGGACCCGAGCAGTACTTC. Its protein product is CASSFQQGPEQYF.

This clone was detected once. The CDR3 bases are TGTGCCACCAGTGATTTATCGGGGATTCCTCTTTGCGAGCAGTACTTC. Translating gives CATSDLSGIPLCEQYF. V gene TRBV24-1 combines with J gene TRBJ2-7; maybe TRBD2 (5 bases). V was cut by 1 base and J by 6 bases, with 18 bases left in between. The V gene's germline CDR1 is KGHDR and CDR2 SFDVKD. The CDR3 sequence is 16 residues long.

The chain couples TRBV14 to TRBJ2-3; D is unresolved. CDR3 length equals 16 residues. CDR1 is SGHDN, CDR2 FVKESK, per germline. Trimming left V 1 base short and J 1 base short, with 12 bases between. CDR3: CASSQGSILRTDTQYF. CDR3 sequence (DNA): TGTGCCAGCAGCCAAGGCTCGATACTCCGCACAGATACGCAGTATTTT.

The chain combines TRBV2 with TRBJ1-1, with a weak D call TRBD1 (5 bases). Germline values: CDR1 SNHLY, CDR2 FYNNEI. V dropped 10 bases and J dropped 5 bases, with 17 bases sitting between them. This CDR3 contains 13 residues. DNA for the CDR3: TGTGCCATCACCAAGGGGTATGGGACTGAAGCTTTCTTT. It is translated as CAITKGYGTEAFF.